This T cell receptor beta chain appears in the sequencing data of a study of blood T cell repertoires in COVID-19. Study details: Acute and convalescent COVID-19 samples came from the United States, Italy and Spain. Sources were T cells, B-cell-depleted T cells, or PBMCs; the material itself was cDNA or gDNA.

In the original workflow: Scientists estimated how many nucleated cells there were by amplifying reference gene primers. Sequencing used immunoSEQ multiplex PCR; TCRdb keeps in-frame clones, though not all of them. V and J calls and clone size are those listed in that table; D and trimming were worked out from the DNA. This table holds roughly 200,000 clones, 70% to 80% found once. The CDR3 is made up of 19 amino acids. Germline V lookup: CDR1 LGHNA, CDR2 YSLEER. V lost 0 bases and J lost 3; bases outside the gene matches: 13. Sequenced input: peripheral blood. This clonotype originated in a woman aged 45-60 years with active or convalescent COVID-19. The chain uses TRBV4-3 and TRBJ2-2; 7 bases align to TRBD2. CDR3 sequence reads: CASSQDPGGGGWDTGELFF. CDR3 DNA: TGCGCCAGCAGCCAAGATCCGGGGGGTGGAGGTTGGGACACCGGGGAGCTGTTTTTT.